This paragraph covers one T cell receptor beta chain sequence. At least ten counts were recorded for this clonotype. Its antigen target is currently unknown. No base quality values were provided; no much bigger clone lies one nucleotide off. The sample is drawn from a study of naive and memory T cell subsets (dated by TCRdb to 2015 to 2018). With regard to the full study: An open-source, UMI-based TCR alpha and beta sequencing pipeline was applied to sorted naive and memory peripheral blood T cell subsets. RNA was DNase-treated and reverse transcribed with TCR constant-region primers, mostly using SuperScript III. The results of the functional CMV T cell responses matched the IgG serology results in every case. The investigation overall reported the following: RNA-based TCR counts may be affected by expression changes linked to T cell activation and differentiation. The repertoire findings for the naive and memory subsets could not be validated, as no ground truth was available. After error correction, over 90% of naive TCR sequences appeared only once, giving much steeper abundance distributions than memory subsets. In both CD4 and CD8 cells, going from naive through CM, EM and EMRA, the Gini index went up while Shannon and inverse Simpson diversity went down. Single alpha or beta chain sequences, rather than paired alpha/beta receptors, were used to define clonotypes. TCR abundance followed a power law whose exponent differed between naive and memory subsets but was consistent across the three individuals.

The receptor library was made with UMI-ligation and nested PCR. To cover both TRBC1 and TRBC2, the beta constant-region primer consisted of an equimolar mix of two oligonucleotides. Four rounds of PCR were used to amplify ligated cDNA, with nested alpha and beta constant-region primers being used together with the SP2 primer. T4 RNA ligase 1 ligated a single-stranded oligonucleotide carrying the SP2 primer and a 12-nucleotide UMI to the cDNA 3' end. The ligation reaction was incubated at 16°C for about 20-24 hours. PCR2 was typically performed as a SYBR Green qPCR and was stopped at a predetermined threshold so that over-amplification was prevented. Every purification after the first one was done using Agencourt AMPure XP magnetic beads. Libraries were quantified by Qubit and checked on a TapeStation, with a main peak expected near 650 bp. Pooled libraries were sequenced on an Illumina MiSeq using v2 2x251 paired-end kits, and typically about 1-2.3 million reads were obtained per sample. Each sample was pooled at 3 to 4 nM, and about 5-8% PhiX was included to help cluster recognition. The authors' analysis ran thus. FASTQ reads processed by Demultiplexor were assigned V and J genes by Decombinator through tag matching that tolerated a single base-pair mismatch. Collapsinator used UMIs to correct both sequencing errors and frequency errors arising from PCR heterogeneity. TCRs were translated and CDR3s were extracted from the conserved cysteine to the FGXG phenylalanine by CDR3Translator, with non-productive sequences being flagged. Repertoires were subsampled to equal numbers of UMI-defined TCRs before Gini, Shannon entropy and inverse Simpson indices were calculated. Power-law fits to clonotype abundance distributions were performed by maximum likelihood within the linear range. When run on a single naive CD8 sample, MIGEC and the pipeline yielded similar UMI counts, similar unique TCR numbers and similar clonal distributions. A set of approximately 6,800 CMV-associated CDR3 sequences, compiled from VDJdb and a published dataset, was used to search the repertoires. TCRdb trimmed public reads at Q25 via fastp, called clones via MiXCR and kept in-frame beta chains. Rows are combined by CDR3 protein, so each entry shows the most common genes and DNA. The V and J calls here are based on TCRdb, not the publication. Here the sample has under 35,000 distinct CDR3 sequences; roughly 18% occur a single time. Of the sample, about 3% falls within the top ten clones.

From the second PCR step on, the TCR alpha and beta chain libraries were amplified in separate reactions. Donor CMV status was determined by IFNgamma production from CD4+ T cells after overnight stimulation of fresh PBMCs with CMV viral lysate. CD4 T cells were positively selected using Miltenyi beads, after which CD8 T cells were positively selected from the CD4-negative fraction. Cells were stained for CD3, CD4, CD8, CD45RA, CD27 and a live/dead dye and were sorted on a BD Aria II into four subsets based on CD45RA and CD27. For sorting, CD45RA-CD27- cells were defined as effector memory cells, while CD45RA+CD27- cells were defined as EMRA cells. Blood was obtained from a few healthy volunteers, and the blood from each volunteer was fractionated into CD4 and CD8 T cells and subsequently into four differentiation subsets. Around 120 ml of peripheral blood was collected from each donor, and PBMC were isolated from the blood using Ficoll-Paque PLUS density-gradient centrifugation. After sorting, cells were lysed in RLT buffer, RNA was extracted using a Qiagen RNeasy kit, and the extracted RNA was stored at -80 degrees C.

Specimen: effector memory CD4+ T cells from blood. The sample's cell subset or site label is to be understood as: effector memory, CD45RA- CD27-. The source is a human donor in good health.

The CDR3 corresponds to CASSSRARGNTGELFF. The DNA is as follows: TGTGCCAGCAGCTCCAGGGCCCGGGGAAACACCGGGGAGCTGTTTTTT. The receptor chain draws on TRBV7-9 and TRBJ2-2, with a tentative D call of TRBD1 or TRBD2, each matching 5 bases. Sequences SEHNR (CDR1) and FQNEAQ (CDR2) are obtained from the germline V gene (reference sequence). Taken from cysteine to phenylalanine, the CDR3 has 16 residues. Left in the record is the CDR3 DNA by itself, 48 bases read in frame from the first base. The V end loses 4 bases and the J end loses 2 bases, and a stretch of 14 bases separates them. Supplemented by the reference TRBV7-9 and TRBJ2-2 proteins around the CDR3, the complete variable domain is DTGVSQNPRHKITKRGQNVTFRCDPISEHNRLYWYRQTLGQGPEFLTYFQNEAQLEKSRLLSDRFSAERPKGSFSTLEIQRTEQGDSAMYLCASSSRARGNTGELFFGEGSRLTVL.